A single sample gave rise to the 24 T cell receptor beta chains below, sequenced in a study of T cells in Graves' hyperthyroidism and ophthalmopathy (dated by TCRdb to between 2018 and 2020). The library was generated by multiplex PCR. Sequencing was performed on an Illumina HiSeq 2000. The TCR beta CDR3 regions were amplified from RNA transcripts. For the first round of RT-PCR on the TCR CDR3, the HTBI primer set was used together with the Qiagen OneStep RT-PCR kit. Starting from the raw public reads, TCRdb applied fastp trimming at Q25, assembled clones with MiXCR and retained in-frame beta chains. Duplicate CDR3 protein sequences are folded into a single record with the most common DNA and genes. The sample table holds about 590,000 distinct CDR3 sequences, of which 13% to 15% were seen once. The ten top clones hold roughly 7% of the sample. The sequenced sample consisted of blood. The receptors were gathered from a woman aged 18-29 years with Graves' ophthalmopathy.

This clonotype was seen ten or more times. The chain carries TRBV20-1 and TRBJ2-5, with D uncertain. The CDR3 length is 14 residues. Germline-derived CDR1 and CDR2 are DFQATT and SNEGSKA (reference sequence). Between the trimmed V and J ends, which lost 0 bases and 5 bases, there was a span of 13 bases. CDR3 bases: TGCAGTGCTAGAGATCAGCTAACCCAGGAGACCCAGTACTTC. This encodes CSARDQLTQETQYF.

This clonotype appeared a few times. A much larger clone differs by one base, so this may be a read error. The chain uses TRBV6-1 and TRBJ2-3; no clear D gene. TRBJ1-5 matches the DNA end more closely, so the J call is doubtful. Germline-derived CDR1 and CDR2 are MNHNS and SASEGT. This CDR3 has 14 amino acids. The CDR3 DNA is TGTGCCAGCAGTGCAGAAATAGACACAGATACGCAGCATTTT. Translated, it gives CASSAEIDTDTQHF.

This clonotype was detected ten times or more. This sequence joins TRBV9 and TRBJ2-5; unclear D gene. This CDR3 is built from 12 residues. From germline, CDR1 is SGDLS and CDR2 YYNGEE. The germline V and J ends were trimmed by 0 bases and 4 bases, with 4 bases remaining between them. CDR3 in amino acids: CASSVAGETQYF. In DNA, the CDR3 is TGTGCCAGCAGCGTAGCTGGAGAGACCCAGTACTTC.

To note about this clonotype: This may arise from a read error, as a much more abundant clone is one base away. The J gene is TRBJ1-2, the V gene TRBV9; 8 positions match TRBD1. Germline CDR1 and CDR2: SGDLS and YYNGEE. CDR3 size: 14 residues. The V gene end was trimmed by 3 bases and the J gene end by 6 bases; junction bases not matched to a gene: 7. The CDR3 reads CASSAGQGHHGYTF. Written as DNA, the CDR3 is TGTGCCAGCAGCGCAGGACAGGGTCACCATGGCTACACCTTC.

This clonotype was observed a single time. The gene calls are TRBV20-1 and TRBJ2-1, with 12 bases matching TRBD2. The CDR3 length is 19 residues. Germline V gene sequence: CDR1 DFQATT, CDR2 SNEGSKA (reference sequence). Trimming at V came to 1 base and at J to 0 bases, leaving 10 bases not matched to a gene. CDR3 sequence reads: CSARAGTSGWGSSYNEQFF. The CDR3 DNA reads TGCAGTGCTAGAGCCGGGACTAGCGGGTGGGGCAGCTCCTACAATGAGCAGTTCTTC.

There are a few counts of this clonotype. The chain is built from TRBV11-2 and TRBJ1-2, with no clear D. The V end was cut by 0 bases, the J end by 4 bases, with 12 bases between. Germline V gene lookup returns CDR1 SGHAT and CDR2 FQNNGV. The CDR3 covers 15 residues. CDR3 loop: CASSLESGSLYGYTF. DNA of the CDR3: TGTGCCAGCAGCTTAGAGTCTGGAAGCCTCTATGGCTACACCTTC.

CDR3 protein: CAWSVQFSGLQPQHF. The CDR3 region has the DNA TGTGCCTGGAGTGTTCAATTTTCAGGGTTACAGCCCCAGCATTTT. The chain has TRBV30 and TRBJ1-5; D perhaps matches TRBD1 (5 bases). V was cut by 0 bases and J by 7 bases, with 16 bases left in between. CDR1 GTSNPN and CDR2 SVGIG come from the germline V gene (reference sequence). This CDR3 is 15 amino acids long. The complete variable domain, with remaining parts taken from reference TRBV30 and TRBJ1-5, reads SQTIHQWPATLVQPVGSPLSLECTVEGTSNPNLYWYRQAAGRGLQLLFYSVGIGQISSEVPQNLSASRPQDRQFILSSKKLLLSDSGFYLCAWSVQFSGLQPQHFGDGTRLSIL.

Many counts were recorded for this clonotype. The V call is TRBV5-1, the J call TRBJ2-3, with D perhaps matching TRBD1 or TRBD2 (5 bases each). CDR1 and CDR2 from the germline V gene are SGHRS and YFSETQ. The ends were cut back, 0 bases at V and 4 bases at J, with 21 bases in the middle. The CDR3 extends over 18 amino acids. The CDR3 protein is CASSLEGARGSLADTQYF. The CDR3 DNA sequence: TGCGCCAGCAGCTTGGAAGGGGCTCGGGGTAGTTTGGCAGATACGCAGTATTTT.

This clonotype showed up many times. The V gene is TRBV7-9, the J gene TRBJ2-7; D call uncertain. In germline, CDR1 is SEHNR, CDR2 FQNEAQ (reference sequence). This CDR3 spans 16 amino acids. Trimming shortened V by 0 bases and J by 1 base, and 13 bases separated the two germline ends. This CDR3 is CASSLALSTVSYEQYF. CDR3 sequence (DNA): TGTGCCAGCAGCTTAGCTCTTAGCACGGTTTCCTACGAGCAGTACTTC.

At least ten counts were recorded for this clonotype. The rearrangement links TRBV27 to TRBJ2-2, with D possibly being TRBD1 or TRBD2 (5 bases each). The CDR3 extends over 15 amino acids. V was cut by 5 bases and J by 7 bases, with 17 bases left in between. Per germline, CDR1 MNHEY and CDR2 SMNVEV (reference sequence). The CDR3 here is CASSNRGERIGELFF. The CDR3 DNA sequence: TGTGCCAGCAGTAACCGAGGGGAGAGGATCGGGGAGCTGTTTTTT.

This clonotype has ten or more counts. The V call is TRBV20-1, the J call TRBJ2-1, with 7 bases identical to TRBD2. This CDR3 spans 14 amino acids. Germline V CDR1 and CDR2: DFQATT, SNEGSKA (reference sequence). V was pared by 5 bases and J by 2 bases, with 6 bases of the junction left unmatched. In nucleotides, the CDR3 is TGCAGTGCTGAGGGCGGGAGCGCCTACAATGAGCAGTTCTTC. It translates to CSAEGGSAYNEQFF.

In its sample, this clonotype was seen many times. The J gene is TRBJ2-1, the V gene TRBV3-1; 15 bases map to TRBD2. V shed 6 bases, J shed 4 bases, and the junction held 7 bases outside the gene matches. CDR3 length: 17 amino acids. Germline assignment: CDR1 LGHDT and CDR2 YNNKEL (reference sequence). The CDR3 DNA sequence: TGTGCCAGCAGTGCCCCGGGACTAGCGGGAGGATACAATGAGCAGTTCTTC. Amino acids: CASSAPGLAGGYNEQFF.

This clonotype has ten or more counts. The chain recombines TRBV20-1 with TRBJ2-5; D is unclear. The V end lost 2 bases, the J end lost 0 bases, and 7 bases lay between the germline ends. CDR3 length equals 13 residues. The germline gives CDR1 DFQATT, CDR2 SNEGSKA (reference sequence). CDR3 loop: CSARIAYQETQYF. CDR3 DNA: TGCAGTGCTAGAATCGCGTACCAAGAGACCCAGTACTTC.

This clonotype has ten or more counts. The CDR3 nucleotides read TGTGCCAGCAGCCAAGGGTCGGGGGAAAAACTGTTTTTT. It yields the protein CASSQGSGEKLFF. V gene TRBV3-1 combines with J gene TRBJ1-4; the D is unclear. With 1 base removed from V and 8 bases from J, the gap between germline ends came to 8 bases. This CDR3 contains 13 residues. CDR1 is LGHDT, CDR2 YNNKEL, per germline (reference sequence).

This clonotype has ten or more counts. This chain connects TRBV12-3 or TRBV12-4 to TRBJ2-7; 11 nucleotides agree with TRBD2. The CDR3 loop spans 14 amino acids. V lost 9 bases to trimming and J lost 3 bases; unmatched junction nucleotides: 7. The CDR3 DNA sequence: TGTGCCAGTCGCATAGCGGGAGGGAACTACGAGCAGTACTTC. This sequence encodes CASRIAGGNYEQYF.

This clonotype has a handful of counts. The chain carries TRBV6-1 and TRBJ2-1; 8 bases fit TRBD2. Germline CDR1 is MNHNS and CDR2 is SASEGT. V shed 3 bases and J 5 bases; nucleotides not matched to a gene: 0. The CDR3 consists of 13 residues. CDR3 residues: CASSETSDNEQFF. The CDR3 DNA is TGTGCCAGCAGTGAGACTAGCGACAATGAGCAGTTCTTC.

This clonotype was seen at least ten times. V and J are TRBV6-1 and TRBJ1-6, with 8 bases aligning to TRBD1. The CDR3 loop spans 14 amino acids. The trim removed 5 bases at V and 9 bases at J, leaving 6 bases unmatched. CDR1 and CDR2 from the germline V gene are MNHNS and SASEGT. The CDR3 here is CASSHLDRGSPLHF. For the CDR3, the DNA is TGTGCCAGCAGTCACCTCGACAGGGGTTCACCCCTCCACTTT.

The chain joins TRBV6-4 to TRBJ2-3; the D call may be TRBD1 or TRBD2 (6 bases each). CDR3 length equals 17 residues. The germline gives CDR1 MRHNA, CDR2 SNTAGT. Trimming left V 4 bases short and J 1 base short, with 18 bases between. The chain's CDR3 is CASSGGPSGGGTDTQYF. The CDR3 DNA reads TGTGCCAGCAGTGGTGGTCCGTCCGGGGGCGGCACAGATACGCAGTATTTT.

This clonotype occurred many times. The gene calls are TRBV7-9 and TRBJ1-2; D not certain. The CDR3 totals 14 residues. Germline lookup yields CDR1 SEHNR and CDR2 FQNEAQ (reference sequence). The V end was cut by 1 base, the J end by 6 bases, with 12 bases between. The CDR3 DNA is TGTGCCAGCAGCTTAGTTCTCCTGTGGGATGGCTACACCTTC. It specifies CASSLVLLWDGYTF.

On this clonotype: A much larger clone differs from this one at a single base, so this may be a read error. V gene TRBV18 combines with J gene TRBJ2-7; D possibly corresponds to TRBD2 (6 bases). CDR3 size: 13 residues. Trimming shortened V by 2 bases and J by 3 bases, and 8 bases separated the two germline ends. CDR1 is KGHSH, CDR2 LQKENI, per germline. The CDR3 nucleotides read TGTGCCAGCTCACCAATCGGGAGCTACGAGCAGTACTTC. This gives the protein CASSPIGSYEQYF.

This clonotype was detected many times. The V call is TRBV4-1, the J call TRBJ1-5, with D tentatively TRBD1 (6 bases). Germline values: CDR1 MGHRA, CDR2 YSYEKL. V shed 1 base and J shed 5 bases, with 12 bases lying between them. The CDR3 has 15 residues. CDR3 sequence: CASSQVRDTYQPQHF. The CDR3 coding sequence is TGCGCCAGCAGCCAAGTAAGGGACACCTATCAGCCCCAGCATTTT.

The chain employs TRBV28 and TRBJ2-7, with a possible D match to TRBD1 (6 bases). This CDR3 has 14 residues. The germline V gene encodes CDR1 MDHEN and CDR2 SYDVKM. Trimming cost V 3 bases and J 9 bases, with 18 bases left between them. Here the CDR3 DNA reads TGTGCCAGCAGTTTTGGGGCAGGGGCTGGTGGGCAGTACTTC. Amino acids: CASSFGAGAGGQYF.

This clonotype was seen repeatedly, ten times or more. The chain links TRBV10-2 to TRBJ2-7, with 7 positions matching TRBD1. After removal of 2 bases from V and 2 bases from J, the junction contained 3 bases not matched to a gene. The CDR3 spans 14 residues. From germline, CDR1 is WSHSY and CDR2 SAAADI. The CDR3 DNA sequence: TGCGCCAGCAGTGAGACAGGGGATGCCTACGAGCAGTACTTC. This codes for CASSETGDAYEQYF.

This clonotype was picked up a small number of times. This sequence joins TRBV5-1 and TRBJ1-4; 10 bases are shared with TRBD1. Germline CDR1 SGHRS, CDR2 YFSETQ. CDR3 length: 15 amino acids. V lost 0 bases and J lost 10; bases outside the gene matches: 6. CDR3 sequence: CASSLGGQGFGKLFF. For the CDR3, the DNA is TGCGCCAGCAGCTTGGGGGGACAGGGGTTCGGAAAACTGTTTTTT.